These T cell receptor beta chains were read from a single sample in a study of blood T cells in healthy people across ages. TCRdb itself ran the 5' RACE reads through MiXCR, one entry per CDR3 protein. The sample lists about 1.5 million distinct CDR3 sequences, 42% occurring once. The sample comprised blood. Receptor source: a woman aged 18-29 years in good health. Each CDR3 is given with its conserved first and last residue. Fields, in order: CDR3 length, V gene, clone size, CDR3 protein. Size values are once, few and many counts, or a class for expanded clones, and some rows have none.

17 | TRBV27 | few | CASSERPRDGSTDTQYF
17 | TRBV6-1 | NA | CAITRKNSGRLGETQYF
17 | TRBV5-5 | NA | CASSSELRQPSTDTQYF
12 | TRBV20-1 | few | CSASRAADEQYF
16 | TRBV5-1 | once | CASSLGDPTANQPQHF
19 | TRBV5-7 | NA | CASSLGLAGLTIITGTQYF
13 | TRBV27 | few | CASSLTGGGGQYF
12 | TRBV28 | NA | CASKGRGSGYTF
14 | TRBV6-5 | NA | CASRELAGANTQYF
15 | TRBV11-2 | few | CASSLEARGPDTQYF
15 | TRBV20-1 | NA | CSTKAGGHGTDTQYF
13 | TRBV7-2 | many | CASSLGLGQPQHF
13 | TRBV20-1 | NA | CSTGQISYNEQFF
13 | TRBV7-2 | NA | CASRNSGGNEQFF
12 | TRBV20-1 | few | CSARRAEKTQYF
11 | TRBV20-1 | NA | CSASPYWEQFF
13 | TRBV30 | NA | CAWSAPGRTEAFF
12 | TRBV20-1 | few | CSARISGDTQYF
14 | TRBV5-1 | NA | CASSLSGRPETQYF
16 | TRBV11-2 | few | CASSIGQGRIQETQYF
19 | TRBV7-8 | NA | CASSLALVLAGASLETQYF
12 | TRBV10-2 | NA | CASSYVAYEQYF
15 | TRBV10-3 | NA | CAISEDSSMNTEAFF
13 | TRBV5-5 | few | CASSPGPVDGYTF
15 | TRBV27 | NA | CASSLRTTGPRDPYF
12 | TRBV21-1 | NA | CASSPTSEGYTF
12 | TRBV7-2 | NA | CASSLSHVELFF
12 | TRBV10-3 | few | CAIGQGAKEQYF
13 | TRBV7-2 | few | CASSLLAVHEQYF
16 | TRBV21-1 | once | CASSKGSDFGRTEAFF
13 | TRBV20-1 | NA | CSARASGSYGYTF
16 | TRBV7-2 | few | CATVKGPGTGINEQFF
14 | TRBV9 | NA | CASSVASYSYEQYF
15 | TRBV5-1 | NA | CASSTGTGVQEKLFF
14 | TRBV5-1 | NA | CANRPGQKGTEAFF
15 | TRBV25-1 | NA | CASSEGGLQFGELFF
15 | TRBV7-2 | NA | CASSLAGGSYKEQFF
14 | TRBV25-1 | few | CASSEWSGTNEQFF
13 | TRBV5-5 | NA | CASSWGLTPEQYF
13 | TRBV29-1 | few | CSVSPLVAGEAFF
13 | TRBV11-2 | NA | CASSTSPAETQYF
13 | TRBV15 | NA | CATSTYAADMQYF
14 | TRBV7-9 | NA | CASSPRVTVTEAFF
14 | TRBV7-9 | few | CASSLPKGPGEQYF
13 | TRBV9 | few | CASSAHRADKQFF
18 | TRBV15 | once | CATSRPYSRESTNEKLFF
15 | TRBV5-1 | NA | CASSSYSSGGDEQYF
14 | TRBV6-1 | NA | CASSPGQFIYEQYF
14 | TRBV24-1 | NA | CATSDSGSDRGQYF
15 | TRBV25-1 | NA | CASSESQGNNSPLHF
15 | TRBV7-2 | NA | CASSSQGLFTDTQYF
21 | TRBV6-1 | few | CASTPIGWGTSGPRSYNEQFF
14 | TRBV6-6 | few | CASSWGRGKEKLFF
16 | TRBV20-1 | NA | CSAVSGRALGTGELFF